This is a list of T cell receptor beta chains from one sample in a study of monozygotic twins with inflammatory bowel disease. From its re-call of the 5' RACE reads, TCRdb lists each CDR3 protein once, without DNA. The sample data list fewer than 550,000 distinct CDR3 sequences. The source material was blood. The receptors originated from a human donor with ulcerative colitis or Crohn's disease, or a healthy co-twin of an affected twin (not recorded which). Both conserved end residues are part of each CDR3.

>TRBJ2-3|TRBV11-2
CASSASGGPRINTQYF
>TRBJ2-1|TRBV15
CATSRDPVAMVQFF
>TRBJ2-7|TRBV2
CATENRENYEQYF
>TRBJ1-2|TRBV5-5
CASSVDSPLGYTF
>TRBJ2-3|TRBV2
CASSDDGTGRDTQYF
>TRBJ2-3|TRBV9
CASSPQLATGTDTQYF
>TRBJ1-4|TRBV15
CATSNHRATNEKLFF
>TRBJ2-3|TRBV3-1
CASSHRTREPQDTQYF
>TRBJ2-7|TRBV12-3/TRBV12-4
CASGPPGTSGRVYEQYF
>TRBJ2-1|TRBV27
CAARLAGSNEQFF
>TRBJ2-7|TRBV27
CASGSGWDFYPYEQYF
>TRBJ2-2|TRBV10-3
CAIKREDTGELFF
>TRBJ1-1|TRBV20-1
CSARVRQGQNTEAFF
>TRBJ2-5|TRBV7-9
CASSPAGTEETQYF
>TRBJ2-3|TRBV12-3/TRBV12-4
CASSRDTLQTDTQYF
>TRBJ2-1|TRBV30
CAWSVLGNNEQFF
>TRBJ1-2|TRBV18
CASSPLPSGDSYGYTF
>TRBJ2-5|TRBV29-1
CSVPGGLAGGETQYF
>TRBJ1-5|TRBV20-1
CSARVIDQPQHF
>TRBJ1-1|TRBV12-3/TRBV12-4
CASRRMTNTEAFF
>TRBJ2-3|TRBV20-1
CSHGAGSTDTQYF
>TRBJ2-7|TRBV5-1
CASSLGPSGTTYEQYF
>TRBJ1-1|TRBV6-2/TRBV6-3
CASSYGQVEAFF
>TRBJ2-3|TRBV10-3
CAISESGPLAGVDTQYF
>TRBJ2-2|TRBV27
CASSLEPNTGELFF
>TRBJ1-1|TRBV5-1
CASSPPANEAFF
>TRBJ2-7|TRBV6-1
CASGVAGTGGYEQYF
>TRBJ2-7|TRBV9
CASSVGDRVGEQYF
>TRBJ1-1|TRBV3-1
CASRRSGLNTEAFF
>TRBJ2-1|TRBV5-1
CASSLADFNEQFF
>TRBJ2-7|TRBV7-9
CASSLSGGPEYEQYF
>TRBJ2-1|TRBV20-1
CSARDGSSYNEQFF
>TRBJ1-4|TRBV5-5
CASSLTGQTNEKLFF
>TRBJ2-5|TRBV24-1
CATSTTPGLGVQETQYF
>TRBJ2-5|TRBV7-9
CASSRPDWGQETQYF
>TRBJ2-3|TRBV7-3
CASSLIGTDTQYF
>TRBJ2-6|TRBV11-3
CASAPSTGAGANVLTF
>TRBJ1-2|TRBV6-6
CASRTGSVYGYTF
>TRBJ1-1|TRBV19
CASSIAGTAEAFF
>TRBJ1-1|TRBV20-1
CSAVTENTEAFF
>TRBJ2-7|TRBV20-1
CSARVQGQGFTEQYF
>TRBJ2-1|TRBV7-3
CASSPELAGLYEQFF
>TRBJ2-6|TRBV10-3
CAISDSPGANVLTF
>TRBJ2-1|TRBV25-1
CASSRGLGEQFF
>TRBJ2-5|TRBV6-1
CASRATGTSGGVETQYF